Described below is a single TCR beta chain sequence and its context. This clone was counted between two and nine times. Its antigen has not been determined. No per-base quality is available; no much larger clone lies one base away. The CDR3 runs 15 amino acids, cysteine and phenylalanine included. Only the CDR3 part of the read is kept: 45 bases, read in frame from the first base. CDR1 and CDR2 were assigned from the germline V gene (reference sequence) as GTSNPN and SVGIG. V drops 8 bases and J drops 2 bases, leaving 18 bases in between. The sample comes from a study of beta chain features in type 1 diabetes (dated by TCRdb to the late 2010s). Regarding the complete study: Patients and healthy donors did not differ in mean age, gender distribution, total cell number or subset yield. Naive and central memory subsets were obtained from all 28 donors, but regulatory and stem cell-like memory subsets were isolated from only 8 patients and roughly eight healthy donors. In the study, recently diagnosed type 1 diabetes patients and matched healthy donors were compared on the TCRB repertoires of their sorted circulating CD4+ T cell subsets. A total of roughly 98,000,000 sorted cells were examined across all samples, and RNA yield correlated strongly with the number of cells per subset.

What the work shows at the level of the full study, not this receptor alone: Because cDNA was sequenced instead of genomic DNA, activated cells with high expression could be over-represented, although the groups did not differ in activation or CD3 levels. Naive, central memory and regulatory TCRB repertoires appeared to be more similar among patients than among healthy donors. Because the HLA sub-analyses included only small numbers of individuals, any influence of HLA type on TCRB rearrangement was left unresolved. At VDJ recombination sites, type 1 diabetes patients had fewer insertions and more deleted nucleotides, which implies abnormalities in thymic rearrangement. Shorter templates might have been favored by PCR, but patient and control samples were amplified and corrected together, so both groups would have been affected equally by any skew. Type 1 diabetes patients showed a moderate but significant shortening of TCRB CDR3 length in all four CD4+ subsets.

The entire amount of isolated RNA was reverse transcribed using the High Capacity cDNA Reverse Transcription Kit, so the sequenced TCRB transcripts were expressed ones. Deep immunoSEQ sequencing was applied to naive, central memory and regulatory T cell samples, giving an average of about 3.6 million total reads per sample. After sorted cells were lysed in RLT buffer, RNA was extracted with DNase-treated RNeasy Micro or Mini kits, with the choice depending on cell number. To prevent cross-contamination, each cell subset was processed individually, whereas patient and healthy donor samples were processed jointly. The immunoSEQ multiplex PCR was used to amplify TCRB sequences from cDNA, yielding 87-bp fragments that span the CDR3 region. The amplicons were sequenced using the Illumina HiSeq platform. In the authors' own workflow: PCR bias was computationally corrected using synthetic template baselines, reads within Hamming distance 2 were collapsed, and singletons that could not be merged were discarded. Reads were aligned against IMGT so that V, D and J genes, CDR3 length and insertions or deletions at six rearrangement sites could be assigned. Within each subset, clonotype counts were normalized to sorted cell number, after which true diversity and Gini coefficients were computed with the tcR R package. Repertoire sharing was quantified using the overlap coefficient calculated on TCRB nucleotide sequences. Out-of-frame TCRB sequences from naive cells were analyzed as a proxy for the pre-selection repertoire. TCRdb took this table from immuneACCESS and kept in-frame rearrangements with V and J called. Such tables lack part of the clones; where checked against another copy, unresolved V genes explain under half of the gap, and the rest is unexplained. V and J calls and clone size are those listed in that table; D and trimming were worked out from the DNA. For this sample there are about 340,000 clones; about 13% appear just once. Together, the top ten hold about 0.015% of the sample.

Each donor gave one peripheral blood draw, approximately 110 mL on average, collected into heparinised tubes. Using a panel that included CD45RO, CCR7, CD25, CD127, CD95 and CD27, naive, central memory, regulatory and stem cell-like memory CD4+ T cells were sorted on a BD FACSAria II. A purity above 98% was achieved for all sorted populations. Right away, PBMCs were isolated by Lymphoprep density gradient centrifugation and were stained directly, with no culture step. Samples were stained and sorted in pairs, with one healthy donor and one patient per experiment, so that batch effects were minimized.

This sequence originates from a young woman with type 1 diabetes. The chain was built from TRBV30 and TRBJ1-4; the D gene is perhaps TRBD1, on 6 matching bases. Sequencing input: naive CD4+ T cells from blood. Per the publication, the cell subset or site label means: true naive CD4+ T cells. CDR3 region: CAGNRGTSTNEKLFF. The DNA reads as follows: TGTGCCGGGAACCGAGGGACAAGTACTAATGAAAAACTGTTTTTT.